A single sample is the source of the 10 T cell receptor beta chains below, sequenced in a study of T cell repertoires in aging, cancer and after chemotherapy. Multiplex touch-down PCR with TRB-A/B primers amplified rearranged V-D-J TRB sequences. One entry per CDR3 protein results from TCRdb running MiXCR on the multiplex PCR reads. Among 600 or so distinct CDR3 sequences, approximately 26% were seen once, and the ten largest hold roughly 29%. Peripheral blood genomic DNA, not sorted cells or RNA, was the template. Sample: blood. The receptors come from a human donor with a solid tumor.

The V call is TRBV6-5, the J call TRBJ2-7; the match to TRBD1 covers 10 bases. Germline loops: CDR1 MNHEY, CDR2 SVGAGI. V lost 7 bases to trimming and J lost 2 bases; unmatched junction nucleotides: 8. This CDR3 contains 15 residues. CDR3: CASNRDRGAAYEQYF. The DNA of the CDR3 is TGTGCCAGCAATCGGGACAGGGGTGCCGCCTACGAGCAGTACTTC.

The sample holds one count of this clonotype. The rearrangement joins TRBV5-6 to TRBJ2-3; 8 bases line up with TRBD1. Germline V CDR1 and CDR2: SGHDT, YYEEEE. The CDR3 has 14 residues. V was clipped by 1 base and J by 3 bases; unmatched bases: 1. As DNA, the CDR3 is TGTGCCAGCAGCTTGCAGGGGGCAACAGATACGCAGTATTTT. Protein: CASSLQGATDTQYF.

This clonotype is classed as large. The rearrangement links TRBV6-6 to TRBJ1-4, with 8 bases lining up with TRBD1. Germline-derived CDR1 and CDR2 are MNHNY and SVGAGI (reference sequence). This CDR3 contains 14 residues. With 6 bases clipped from V and 5 bases from J, the junction kept 5 bases outside the gene matches. The CDR3: CASRGQGRNEKLFF. CDR3 coding DNA: TGTGCCAGCAGAGGACAGGGTAGAAATGAAAAACTGTTTTTT.

The CDR3 DNA is TGTGCCAGCAGTTCCACATCGCCGGGAGGGCGCCCCCTCAATGAGCAGTTCTTC. Its translation: CASSSTSPGGRPLNEQFF. J is TRBJ2-1 and V is TRBV28; 8 nucleotides agree with TRBD2. Losses at the gene ends were 4 bases for V and 6 bases for J; bases not matched to a gene: 17. The CDR3 contains 18 residues. The V gene's germline CDR1 is MDHEN and CDR2 SYDVKM. Full variable domain (remainder filled in from reference TRBV28 and TRBJ2-1): DVKVTQSSRYLVKRTGEKVFLECVQDMDHENMFWYRQDPGLGLRLIYFSYDVKMKEKGDIPEGYSVSREKKERFSLILESASTNQTSMYLCASSSTSPGGRPLNEQFFGPGTRLTVL.

By share, this clonotype ranks as medium-sized. The chain is built from TRBV6-2 or TRBV6-3 and TRBJ1-4, with D unresolved. V was cut by 0 bases and J by 4 bases, with 21 bases left in between. The CDR3 sequence is 19 residues long. Germline loops: CDR1 MNHEY, CDR2 SVGEGT. The CDR3 nucleotides read TGTGCCAGCAGTTACTCGATTGGTTCTCCGATTGCAATTAATGAAAAACTGTTTTTT. Protein product: CASSYSIGSPIAINEKLFF.

The rearrangement joins TRBV6-1 to TRBJ2-3, with TRBD1 identical over 9 bases. V trimming: 7 bases; J trimming: 6 bases; junction bases outside the gene matches: 8. CDR1 and CDR2 (germline): MNHNS, SASEGT. CDR3 length: 14 amino acids. CDR3 coding DNA: TGTGCCAGCAATCGGGACAGGGTCGAGGATACGCAGTATTTT. Residues: CASNRDRVEDTQYF.

This clonotype is classed as large (0.1 to 1%). This chain connects TRBV13 to TRBJ2-7; 10 bases are a match to TRBD2. CDR3 size: 16 residues. The germline CDR1 and CDR2 sequences are PRHDT and FYEKMQ (reference sequence). With V trimmed by 8 bases and J by 5 bases, 15 bases remained unmatched. CDR3 protein: CASSYTPGLAPNEQYF. CDR3 nucleotide sequence: TGTGCCAGCTCCTATACCCCGGGACTAGCGCCCAACGAGCAGTACTTC.

This clonotype is classed as large (0.1 to 1%). The chain employs TRBV5-6 and TRBJ2-2, with TRBD1 identical over 7 bases. CDR1 and CDR2 (germline): SGHDT, YYEEEE. This CDR3 contains 14 residues. The V segment lost 10 bases and the J segment 6 bases; nucleotides outside the gene matches: 12. CDR3 coding DNA: TGTGCCTCCCGGGGCAGGGGGAAGGCCGGGGAGCTGTTTTTT. It encodes CASRGRGKAGELFF.

This clonotype is large in the sample. This chain links TRBV5-4 with TRBJ2-2, with TRBD1 matching over 7 bases. Trimming removed 6 bases from V and 2 bases from J; junction bases left unmatched: 7. The CDR3 covers 15 residues. The germline gives CDR1 SGHNT, CDR2 YYREEE (reference sequence). The CDR3 sequence is CASTPRDSNTGELFF. CDR3 DNA: TGTGCCAGCACCCCTCGGGACAGCAACACCGGGGAGCTGTTTTTT.

Within the sample, this clonotype is large (0.1 to 1%). The V and J genes are TRBV6-2 or TRBV6-3 and TRBJ2-7; D is ambiguous. CDR1 MNHEY and CDR2 SVGEGT come from the germline V gene. V was cut by 2 bases and J by 2 bases, with 13 bases left in between. This CDR3 comprises 15 residues. The CDR3: CASSYPRKATYEQYF. The CDR3 DNA follows: TGTGCCAGCAGTTACCCGAGAAAGGCAACCTACGAGCAGTACTTC.